These 3 T cell receptor beta chains share one sample of origin, sequenced in a study of cytomegalovirus exposure and HLA in healthy donors. PCR was performed using 60 Vbeta and 13 Jbeta primers. Profiling relied on immunoSEQ multiplex PCR, and the TCRdb table lists in-frame clones only, not all of them. The sample lists over 65,000 clones, 70% to 80% seen once, with roughly 14% in the top ten. The material sequenced was PBMCs. These receptor sequences come from a woman in her 40s in good health and CMV-seropositive.

This clone occurred a few times. The junction shows a germline mismatch at one end, possibly a read error. The chain is built from TRBV4-2 and TRBJ2-3, with D maybe TRBD2 (6 bases). Germline CDR1 and CDR2: LGHNA and YNFKEQ. The CDR3 is 13 amino acids. The CDR3 here is CATSSGDTDTQYF. CDR3 DNA: TGTGCCACCAGCTCGGGGGATACAGATACGCAGTATTTT.

A single count supports this clone. The V call is TRBV7-8, the J call TRBJ1-2; 7 bases align to TRBD1. V lost 4 bases, J lost 8 bases, and 19 bases stayed unmatched. Germline CDR1 and CDR2: SGHVS and FQNEAQ. The CDR3 length is 17 residues. The CDR3 DNA sequence: TGTGCCAGCAGCTCTGAACTAAGGGACAGTGGGTTTAAGGGCTACACCTTC. It specifies CASSSELRDSGFKGYTF.

This chain links TRBV4-2 with TRBJ2-5; 12 positions match TRBD2. From germline, CDR1 is LGHNA and CDR2 YNFKEQ. Unmatched junction bases numbered 11, after V lost 5 bases and J lost 13 bases. The CDR3 length is 14 residues. Written as DNA, the CDR3 is TGTGCCAGCAGCTCCGGACTAGCGGGGCCCCCGGGGTACTTC. Its translation: CASSSGLAGPPGYF.